Included here is one T cell receptor (beta chain) sequence, with context. Antigen unknown. The data originate from a study of cytomegalovirus exposure and HLA in healthy donors. Whole-study findings and limits: Most sequenced TCRs were rare (though some public TCRs occurred in many donors). Excluded: some indistinguishable V segments such as TRBV6-2 and TRBV6-3.

V lost 2 bases and J 5 bases, leaving 12 bases between the germline ends. Germline V CDR1 and CDR2: MNHEY, SVGAGI. This CDR3 contains 14 residues. The PCR ran on 60 Vbeta and 13 Jbeta primers. The method was immunoSEQ multiplex PCR; TCRdb's version includes in-frame clones alone and lacks a portion of them. This sample's clone table lists fewer than 70,000 clones. The rearrangement links TRBV6-5 to TRBJ2-5; a weak D match, TRBD1 (6 bases). The sequenced sample consisted of PBMCs. The sequence was collected from a man aged 30 to 45 in good health and CMV-seropositive. For the CDR3, the DNA is TGTGCCAGCAGTTACGGGGCAGGGGAGGAGACCCAGTACTTC. Protein sequence: CASSYGAGEETQYF.